This T cell receptor beta chain was captured in a study of T cells expressing NK-cell markers. Study-wide points: Whether expanded NKG2C+ T cell clones were HCMV specific stayed uncertain.

In the case of this clonotype: As yet, its antigen is unknown.

TCR beta cDNA was made by 5'RACE template switching with UMIs. Reanalyzing the 5' RACE reads, TCRdb keeps one entry per CDR3 protein, without DNA. Its listing shows about 410,000 distinct CDR3 sequences. There are 14 residues in the CDR3. CDR1 and CDR2 (germline): DFQATT, SNEGSKA (reference sequence). The TCR comes from a woman aged 50 to 65 in good health. Sequencing used blood T cells: a sorted CD56 or NKG2C T cell subset, CD4+ or CD8+ T cells, or bulk PBMC T cells (not recorded which). The V and J genes are TRBV20-1 and TRBJ2-1; TCRdb calls TRBD1, which cannot be checked without DNA. CDR3 protein: CSARAQQGRNEQFF.